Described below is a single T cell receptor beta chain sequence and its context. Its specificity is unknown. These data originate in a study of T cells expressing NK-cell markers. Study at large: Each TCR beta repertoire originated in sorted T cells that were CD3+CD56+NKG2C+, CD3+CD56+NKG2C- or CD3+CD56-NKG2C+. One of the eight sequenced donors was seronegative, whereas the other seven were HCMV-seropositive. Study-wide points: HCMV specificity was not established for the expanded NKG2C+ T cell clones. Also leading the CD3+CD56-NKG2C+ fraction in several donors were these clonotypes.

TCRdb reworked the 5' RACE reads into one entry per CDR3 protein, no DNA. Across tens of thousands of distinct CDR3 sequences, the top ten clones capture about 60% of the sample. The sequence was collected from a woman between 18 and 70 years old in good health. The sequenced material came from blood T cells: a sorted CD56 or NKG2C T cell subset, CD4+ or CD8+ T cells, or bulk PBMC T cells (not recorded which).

The CDR3 reads CASSPAGARTEAFF. This sequence joins TRBV12-3 or TRBV12-4 and TRBJ1-1; TCRdb names TRBD1, which stays unverified in the absence of DNA. The CDR3 is made up of 14 amino acids.